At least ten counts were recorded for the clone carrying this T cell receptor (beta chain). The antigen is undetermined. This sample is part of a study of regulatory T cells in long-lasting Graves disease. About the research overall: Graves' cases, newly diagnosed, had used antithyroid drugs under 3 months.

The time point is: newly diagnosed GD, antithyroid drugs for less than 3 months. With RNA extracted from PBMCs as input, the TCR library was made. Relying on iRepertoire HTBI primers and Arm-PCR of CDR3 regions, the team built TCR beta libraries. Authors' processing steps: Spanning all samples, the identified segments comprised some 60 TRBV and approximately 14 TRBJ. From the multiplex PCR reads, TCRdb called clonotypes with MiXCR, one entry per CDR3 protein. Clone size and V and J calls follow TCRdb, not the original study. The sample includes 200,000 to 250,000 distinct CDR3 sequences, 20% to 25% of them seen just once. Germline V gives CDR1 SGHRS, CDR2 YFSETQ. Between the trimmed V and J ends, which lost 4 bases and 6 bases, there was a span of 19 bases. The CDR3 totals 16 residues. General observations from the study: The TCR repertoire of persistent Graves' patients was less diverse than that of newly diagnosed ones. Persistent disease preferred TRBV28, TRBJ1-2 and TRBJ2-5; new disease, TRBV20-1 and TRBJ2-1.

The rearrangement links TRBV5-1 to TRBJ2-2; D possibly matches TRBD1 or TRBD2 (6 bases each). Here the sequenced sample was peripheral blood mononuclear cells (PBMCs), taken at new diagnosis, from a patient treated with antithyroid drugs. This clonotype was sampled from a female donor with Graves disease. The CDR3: CASSKGDSVIPGELFF. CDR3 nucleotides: TGCGCCAGCAGCAAGGGGGACTCCGTAATTCCCGGGGAGCTGTTTTTT.